What follows are 14 T cell receptor beta chains derived from one specimen sequenced in a study of blood T cell repertoires in COVID-19. Repertoires were generated with immunoSEQ multiplex PCR, while TCRdb's copy carries only in-frame clones and drops some. Among under 200,000 clones listed, 75% to 90% were seen once. Sequencing was performed on peripheral blood. These receptors were taken from a woman in her sixties or seventies with acute or convalescent COVID-19.

This clone has only one observation. CDR3 loop: CASRGTGAPYEQYF. DNA for the CDR3: TGTGCCAGCAGAGGGACAGGGGCCCCCTACGAGCAGTACTTC. The chain joins TRBV6-5 to TRBJ2-7; the match to TRBD1 covers 10 bases. The CDR3 extends over 14 amino acids. Germline V CDR1 and CDR2: MNHEY, SVGAGI. Unmatched junction bases numbered 4, after V lost 6 bases and J lost 2 bases.

The rearrangement uses TRBV5-4 and TRBJ2-7; 10 bases agree with TRBD1. This CDR3 has 14 residues. After removal of 4 bases from V and 6 bases from J, the junction contained 7 bases not matched to a gene. Germline CDR1 and CDR2: SGHNT and YYREEE (reference sequence). The CDR3 reads CASSSRDRGVEQYF. CDR3 bases: TGTGCCAGCAGCAGCCGGGACAGGGGTGTCGAGCAGTACTTC.

The chain combines TRBV7-9 with TRBJ2-5; possibly TRBD2 for D (7 bases). The CDR3 covers 14 residues. Trimming stripped 5 bases from V and 3 bases from J, with 13 bases between. Germline V gene data show CDR1 as SEHNR and CDR2 as FQNEAQ (reference sequence). The CDR3 coding sequence is TGTGCCAGCAGCCCGCGGGGGCTCGAAGAGACCCAGTACTTC. As protein: CASSPRGLEETQYF.

The rearrangement uses TRBV6-5 and TRBJ1-1, with D tentatively TRBD1 (5 bases). The germline V gene has CDR1 MNHEY and CDR2 SVGAGI. This CDR3 has 14 residues. The germline V and J ends were trimmed by 7 bases and 5 bases, with 17 bases remaining between them. CDR3: CASNTTPRGTEAFF. DNA for the CDR3: TGTGCCAGCAACACTACTCCCCGGGGGACTGAAGCTTTCTTT.

This chain connects TRBV18 to TRBJ2-7; 9 nucleotides agree with TRBD1. Losses at the gene ends were 3 bases for V and 5 bases for J; bases not matched to a gene: 2. Per the germline V gene, CDR1 is KGHSH and CDR2 is LQKENI. CDR3 length: 13 amino acids. The CDR3 loop reads CASSPGQGHEQYF. The CDR3 bases are TGTGCCAGCTCACCGGGACAGGGCCACGAGCAGTACTTC. Filled out from reference TRBV18 and TRBJ2-7, the complete variable domain reads NAGVMQNPRHLVRRRGQEARLRCSPMKGHSHVYWYRQLPEEGLKFMVYLQKENIIDESGMPKERFSAEFPKEGPSILRIQQVVRGDSAAYFCASSPGQGHEQYFGPGTRLTVT.

This chain links TRBV19 with TRBJ2-1; 14 positions agree with TRBD2. J was trimmed by 4 bases and V by 4 bases; bases with no gene match: 3. The CDR3 extends over 16 amino acids. Per germline, CDR1 LNHDA and CDR2 SQIVND (reference sequence). DNA for the CDR3: TGTGCCAGTAGTAGACTAGCGGGGGGGCCTTACAATGAGCAGTTCTTC. Its translation is CASSRLAGGPYNEQFF. Drawing the rest from reference TRBV19 and TRBJ2-1, the complete variable domain is DGGITQSPKYLFRKEGQNVTLSCEQNLNHDAMYWYRQDPGQGLRLIYYSQIVNDFQKGDIAEGYSVSREKKESFPLTVTSAQKNPTAFYLCASSRLAGGPYNEQFFGPGTRLTVL.

This clone showed up just once. The rearrangement uses TRBV2 and TRBJ2-1; 12 bases are a match to TRBD2. After removal of 5 bases from V and 6 bases from J, the junction contained 5 bases not matched to a gene. Germline-derived CDR1 and CDR2 are SNHLY and FYNNEI. This CDR3 has 15 residues. CDR3 nucleotides: TGTGCCAGCAGTCGTCTAGCGGGGGGGCCCAATGAGCAGTTCTTC. Residues: CASSRLAGGPNEQFF.

Only a few counts were recorded for this clone. The V gene is TRBV2, the J gene TRBJ1-4; 7 nucleotides line up with TRBD1. This CDR3 comprises 13 residues. The trim removed 10 bases at V and 7 bases at J, leaving 9 bases unmatched. The germline gives CDR1 SNHLY, CDR2 FYNNEI. As DNA, the CDR3 is TGTGCCACCACAGGGGAGATAGGTGAAAAACTGTTTTTT. As protein: CATTGEIGEKLFF.

This chain joins TRBV19 and TRBJ1-4; 8 bases align to TRBD1. Germline trimming cut 5 bases from V and 10 bases from J; bases unmatched to any gene: 15. The CDR3 totals 16 residues. Germline-derived CDR1 and CDR2 are LNHDA and SQIVND (reference sequence). The CDR3 is CASSPSETGVDRKLFF. The CDR3 DNA is TGTGCCAGTAGTCCATCGGAGACAGGGGTTGATCGAAAACTGTTTTTT.

The V call is TRBV5-4, the J call TRBJ1-1, with D possibly TRBD1 on 6 matching bases. The V gene's germline CDR1 is SGHNT and CDR2 YYREEE (reference sequence). This CDR3 has 14 amino acids. Trimming removed 5 bases from V and 5 bases from J, with 16 bases in between. This CDR3 is CASSSISGETEAFF. DNA of the CDR3: TGTGCCAGCAGTTCCATTTCAGGGGAAACTGAAGCTTTCTTT.

The V gene is TRBV3-1 (or the pseudogene TRBV3-2), the J gene TRBJ2-3, with 7 bases identical to TRBD2. The junction had 13 bases not matched to a gene; V was cut back by 2 bases and J by 2 bases. Per germline, CDR1 LGHDT and CDR2 YNNKEL (reference sequence). CDR3 length: 18 residues. Here the CDR3 DNA reads TGTGCCAGCAGCCAAAGGCGACCTCTAGCGGACCTCACAGATACGCAGTATTTT. It yields the protein CASSQRRPLADLTDTQYF.

This chain uses TRBV11-2 with TRBJ1-4, with 11 bases identical to TRBD1. V was pared by 5 bases and J by 10 bases, with 6 bases of the junction left unmatched. The V gene's germline CDR1 is SGHAT and CDR2 FQNNGV. The CDR3 is made up of 14 amino acids. The CDR3 sequence is CASSPDRGQGKLFF. The CDR3 DNA is TGTGCCAGCAGCCCGGACAGGGGGCAAGGAAAACTGTTTTTT.

The chain recombines TRBV12-3 or TRBV12-4 with TRBJ2-7; D ambiguous. The CDR3 is 12 residues long. Trimming left V 2 bases short and J 9 bases short, with 11 bases between. In DNA, the CDR3 is TGTGCCAGCAGTTTAACGGGTTTTGGGCAGTACTTC. Its protein is CASSLTGFGQYF.

The chain joins TRBV9 to TRBJ2-1; 10 bases are a match to TRBD1. The length of the CDR3 is 15 residues. V dropped 1 base and J dropped 8; count of bases not matched to a gene: 6. Germline assignment: CDR1 SGDLS and CDR2 YYNGEE. The CDR3 nucleotides read TGTGCCAGCAGCGTAAACCCGACAGGGGGCGATGAGCAGTTCTTC. Its translation: CASSVNPTGGDEQFF.